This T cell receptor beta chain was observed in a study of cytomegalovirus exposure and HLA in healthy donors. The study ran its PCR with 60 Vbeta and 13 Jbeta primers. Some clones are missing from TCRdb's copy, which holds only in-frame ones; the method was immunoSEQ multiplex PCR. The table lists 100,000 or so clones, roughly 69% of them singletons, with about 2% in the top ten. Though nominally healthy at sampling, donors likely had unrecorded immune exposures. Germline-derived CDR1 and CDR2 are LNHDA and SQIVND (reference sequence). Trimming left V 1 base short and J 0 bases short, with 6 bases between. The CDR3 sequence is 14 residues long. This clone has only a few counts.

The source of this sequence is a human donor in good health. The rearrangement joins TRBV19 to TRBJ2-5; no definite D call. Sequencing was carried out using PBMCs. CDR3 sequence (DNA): TGTGCCAGTAGTATAGCTGGCAACCAAGAGACCCAGTACTTC. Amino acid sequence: CASSIAGNQETQYF.